The 10 T cell receptor beta chains in this list originate from one sample, sequenced in a study of cytomegalovirus exposure and HLA in healthy donors (dated by TCRdb to about 2017). Libraries were built with the immunoSEQ multiplex PCR assay. TCRdb retrieved this table from immuneACCESS and kept in-frame rearrangements only. Not all clones are present; in checked studies, unresolved V genes account for under half, and no reason is known for the remainder. The sample records hundreds of thousands of clones, about nine tenths of which are singletons. The ten largest clones represent roughly 0.75% of the sample. The sample consisted of PBMCs. These receptors all come from a woman aged 18-35 years in good health and CMV-seronegative.

A single count supports this clone. This chain links TRBV4-1 with TRBJ2-1, with TRBD2 matching 12 bases. The CDR3 extends over 18 amino acids. Trimming at V came to 1 base and at J to 2 bases, leaving 6 bases not matched to a gene. CDR1 MGHRA and CDR2 YSYEKL come from the germline V gene. The CDR3 protein is CASSQVPTSGSPYNEQFF. The CDR3 DNA sequence: TGCGCCAGCAGCCAAGTCCCGACTAGCGGGAGTCCCTACAATGAGCAGTTCTTC.

V is TRBV7-8 and J is TRBJ1-1, with TRBD1 matching 10 bases. Per germline, CDR1 SGHVS and CDR2 FQNEAQ. The CDR3 spans 15 residues. The V and J ends lost 5 bases and 4 bases, in that order; junction bases with no gene match: 7. The CDR3 nucleotides read TGTGCCAGCAGCGGAAACCGGGACAGGGGCACTGAAGCTTTCTTT. This gives the protein CASSGNRDRGTEAFF.

V gene TRBV30 combines with J gene TRBJ2-7; TRBD1 might be the D (6 bases). CDR1 is GTSNPN, CDR2 SVGIG, per germline (reference sequence). The CDR3 is 14 amino acids. V lost 2 bases and J 0 bases, leaving 11 bases between the germline ends. CDR3 amino acids: CAWSSGVGSYEQYF. DNA of the CDR3: TGTGCCTGGAGTTCAGGGGTCGGCTCCTACGAGCAGTACTTC. The whole variable domain, remainder taken from reference TRBV30 and TRBJ2-7, is SQTIHQWPATLVQPVGSPLSLECTVEGTSNPNLYWYRQAAGRGLQLLFYSVGIGQISSEVPQNLSASRPQDRQFILSSKKLLLSDSGFYLCAWSSGVGSYEQYFGPGTRLTVT.

This clone appeared a few times. The chain carries TRBV25-1 and TRBJ2-7, with 9 bases lining up with TRBD1. Germline assignment: CDR1 MGHDK and CDR2 SYGVNS. The CDR3 loop spans 15 amino acids. J was trimmed by 3 bases and V by 3 bases; bases with no gene match: 6. CDR3 nucleotide sequence: TGTGCCAGCAGTGACGCCAACAGGGGGCTCTACGAGCAGTACTTC. Translated, it gives CASSDANRGLYEQYF.

The CDR3 region has the DNA TGTGCCAGCAGCCGACAGGGACTAGCGGGTAATCCCTACACCGGGGAGCTGTTTTTT. Translated: CASSRQGLAGNPYTGELFF. The genes are TRBV7-9 and TRBJ2-2, with 12 bases that match TRBD2. The CDR3 runs 19 residues. J lost 3 bases, V lost 5 bases, and 13 bases had no gene match. Germline V gene lookup returns CDR1 SEHNR and CDR2 FQNEAQ (reference sequence).

The rearrangement joins TRBV7-9 to TRBJ2-5; 8 bases line up with TRBD1. J lost 0 bases, V lost 3 bases, and 3 bases had no gene match. CDR3 length: 15 amino acids. Germline-derived CDR1 and CDR2 are SEHNR and FQNEAQ (reference sequence). The CDR3 sequence is CASSFWTGNQETQYF. The CDR3 DNA sequence: TGTGCCAGCAGCTTTTGGACAGGGAACCAAGAGACCCAGTACTTC.

This chain uses TRBV28 with TRBJ2-2, with 7 bases identical to TRBD1. V dropped 6 bases and J dropped 6; count of bases not matched to a gene: 10. The germline gives CDR1 MDHEN, CDR2 SYDVKM. This CDR3 has 15 amino acids. CDR3 region: CASSNRQGIAGELFF. The CDR3 nucleotides are TGTGCCAGCAGCAACCGACAGGGAATAGCCGGGGAGCTGTTTTTT. Based on the CDR3 plus reference TRBV28 and TRBJ2-2, the full variable domain is DVKVTQSSRYLVKRTGEKVFLECVQDMDHENMFWYRQDPGLGLRLIYFSYDVKMKEKGDIPEGYSVSREKKERFSLILESASTNQTSMYLCASSNRQGIAGELFFGEGSRLTVL.

The chain employs TRBV28 and TRBJ1-1, with TRBD1 identical over 8 bases. With 7 bases clipped from V and 0 bases from J, the junction kept 4 bases outside the gene matches. The length of the CDR3 is 14 residues. The germline gives CDR1 MDHEN, CDR2 SYDVKM. The CDR3 protein is CASNTGGVNTEAFF. CDR3 DNA sequence: TGTGCCAGCAACACAGGGGGGGTGAACACTGAAGCTTTCTTT.

The chain couples TRBV15 to TRBJ2-7; 8 nucleotides align to TRBD1. Germline V gene sequence: CDR1 LNHNV, CDR2 YYDKDF (reference sequence). Unmatched junction bases numbered 6, after V lost 3 bases and J lost 2 bases. The CDR3 consists of 15 residues. Here the CDR3 DNA reads TGTGCCACCAGCAGCGGGCTACAGGGGGCCTACGAGCAGTACTTC. Its protein is CATSSGLQGAYEQYF.

The chain combines TRBV27 with TRBJ2-7; 8 bases agree with TRBD1. This CDR3 is built from 17 residues. Germline trimming cut 3 bases from V and 3 bases from J; bases unmatched to any gene: 13. Germline CDR1 and CDR2: MNHEY and SMNVEV (reference sequence). The CDR3 nucleotides read TGTGCCAGCAGTTTTCGAGGCCCCAGGGGGCGCCTCTACGAGCAGTACTTC. Its protein product is CASSFRGPRGRLYEQYF.